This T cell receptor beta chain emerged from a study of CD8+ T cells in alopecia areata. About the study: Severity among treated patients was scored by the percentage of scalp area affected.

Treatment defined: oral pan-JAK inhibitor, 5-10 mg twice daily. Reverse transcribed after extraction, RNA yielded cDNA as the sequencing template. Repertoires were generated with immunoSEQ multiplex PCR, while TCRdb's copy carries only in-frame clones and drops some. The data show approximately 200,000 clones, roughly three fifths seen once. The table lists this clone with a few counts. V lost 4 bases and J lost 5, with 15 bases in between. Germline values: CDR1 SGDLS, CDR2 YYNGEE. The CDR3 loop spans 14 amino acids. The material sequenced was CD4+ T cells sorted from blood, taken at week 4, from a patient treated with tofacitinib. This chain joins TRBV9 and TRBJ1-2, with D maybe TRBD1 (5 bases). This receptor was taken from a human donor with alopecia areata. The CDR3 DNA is TGTGCCAGCAGCATAAAGACAGATGGGTATGGCTACACCTTC. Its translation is CASSIKTDGYGYTF.